This T cell receptor (beta chain) originates from a study of blood T cell repertoires in COVID-19. Turning to the study itself: Acute and convalescent COVID-19 samples came from the United States, Italy and Spain.

Seattle patients were enrolled during active infection and followed longitudinally. Original methodology: Researchers report that nucleated cell counts were estimated from reference gene primer amplification. Using immunoSEQ multiplex PCR, the repertoire was profiled, and TCRdb retains in-frame clones only, with some absent. D and trimming come from the DNA, and the V and J calls and clone size come from that table. The table has 150,000 to 200,000 clones, around four fifths seen once. V lost 4 bases and J lost 8; bases outside the gene matches: 8. CDR1 is SNHLY, CDR2 FYNNEI, per germline. The length of the CDR3 is 15 residues.

The sequenced sample was peripheral blood. The receptor was derived from a man aged 60-69 years with COVID-19, enrolled during active disease. The chain is built from TRBV2 and TRBJ1-2, with 12 bases aligning to TRBD1. The CDR3 sequence is CASSGWDRGRKGYTF. The DNA for the CDR3 is TGTGCCAGCAGTGGCTGGGACAGGGGGCGGAAGGGCTACACCTTC.